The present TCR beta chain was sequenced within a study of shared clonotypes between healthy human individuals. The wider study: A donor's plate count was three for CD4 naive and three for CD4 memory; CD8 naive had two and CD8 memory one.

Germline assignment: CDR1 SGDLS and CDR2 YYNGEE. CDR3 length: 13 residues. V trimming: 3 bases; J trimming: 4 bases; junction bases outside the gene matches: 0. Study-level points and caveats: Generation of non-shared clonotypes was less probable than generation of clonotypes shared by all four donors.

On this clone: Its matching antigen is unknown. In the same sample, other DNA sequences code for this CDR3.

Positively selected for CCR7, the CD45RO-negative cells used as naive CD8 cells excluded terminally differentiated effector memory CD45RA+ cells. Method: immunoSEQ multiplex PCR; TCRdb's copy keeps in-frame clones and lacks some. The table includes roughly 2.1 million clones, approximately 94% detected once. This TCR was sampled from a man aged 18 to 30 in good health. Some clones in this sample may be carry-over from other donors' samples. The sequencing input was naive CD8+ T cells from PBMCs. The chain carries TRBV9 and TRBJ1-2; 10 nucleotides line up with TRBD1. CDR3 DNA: TGTGCCAGCAGCGGGGACAGGGGCTATGGCTACACCTTC. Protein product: CASSGDRGYGYTF. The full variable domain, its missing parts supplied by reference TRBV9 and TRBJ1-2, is DSGVTQTPKHLITATGQRVTLRCSPRSGDLSVYWYQQSLDQGLQFLIQYYNGEERAKGNILERFSAQQFPDLHSELNLSSLELGDSALYFCASSGDRGYGYTFGSGTRLTVV.